The rows below give T cell receptor beta chains drawn from one sample of a study of STAT5B mutations in CD4+ large granular lymphocyte leukemia. Method: immunoSEQ multiplex PCR; TCRdb's copy keeps in-frame clones and lacks some. The data contain some 34,000 clones, 65% to 80% of them singletons. Sequencing was performed on CD4+ T cells from blood buffy coats. Receptor source: a human donor in good health. The CDR3 runs from the conserved cysteine through the conserved F or W. D genes are given only for firm matches. Clone size, where shown, is once, few, many, or a class for clones that have expanded.

v_call: TRBV6-1; clone_size: NA; d_call: NA; j_call: TRBJ2-6; cdr3_nt: TGTGCCCACCCTGGGGGGTTTGGGGCCAACGTCCTGACTTTC; cdr3_aa: CAHPGGFGANVLTF
v_call: TRBV5-6; clone_size: NA; d_call: NA; j_call: TRBJ1-4; cdr3_nt: TGTGCCAGCAGCTTCGGGACAACTAATGAAAAACTGTTTTTT; cdr3_aa: CASSFGTTNEKLFF
v_call: TRBV30; clone_size: once; d_call: TRBD2; j_call: TRBJ2-3; cdr3_nt: TGTGCCTGGAGTGGCGGACTAGCGGGAGGCGATACGCAGTATTTT; cdr3_aa: CAWSGGLAGGDTQYF
v_call: TRBV2; clone_size: NA; d_call: NA; j_call: TRBJ2-7; cdr3_nt: TGTGCCAGCAGGCCTGGGACAATTCCCTCCTACGAGCAGTACTTC; cdr3_aa: CASRPGTIPSYEQYF
v_call: TRBV7-2; clone_size: NA; d_call: NA; j_call: TRBJ1-4; cdr3_nt: TGTGCCAGCAGCTTAGGAGGGGAGAATGAAAAACTGTTTTTT; cdr3_aa: CASSLGGENEKLFF
v_call: TRBV6-1; clone_size: NA; d_call: TRBD1; j_call: TRBJ2-5; cdr3_nt: TGTGCCGCCCGAAGGGGACAGGCGGACCAAGAGACCCAGTACTTC; cdr3_aa: CAARRGQADQETQYF
v_call: TRBV19; clone_size: once; d_call: NA; j_call: TRBJ1-3; cdr3_nt: TGTGCCAGTAATTCTTTGGGTACTGGAAACACCATATATTTT; cdr3_aa: CASNSLGTGNTIYF
v_call: TRBV6-5; clone_size: NA; d_call: TRBD2; j_call: TRBJ2-7; cdr3_nt: TGTGCCAGCAGTTACGACGGCGGGGGGCTTTTTAACGAGCAGTACTTC; cdr3_aa: CASSYDGGGLFNEQYF
v_call: TRBV6-6; clone_size: NA; d_call: NA; j_call: TRBJ2-3; cdr3_nt: TGTGCCAGCAGTTACTCGGGTTTACCCACAGATACGCAGTATTTT; cdr3_aa: CASSYSGLPTDTQYF
v_call: TRBV7-2; clone_size: NA; d_call: TRBD2; j_call: TRBJ2-2; cdr3_nt: TGTGCCAGCAGCATCGGACTAGCGGGGGCCGTGAACACCGGGGAGCTGTTTTTT; cdr3_aa: CASSIGLAGAVNTGELFF
v_call: TRBV18; clone_size: NA; d_call: NA; j_call: TRBJ1-1; cdr3_nt: TGTGCCAGCTCACCCGTAGGGGAAGGAGAAGCTTTCTTT; cdr3_aa: CASSPVGEGEAFF